This TCR beta chain emerged from a study of blood T cells in healthy people across ages. The authors drew around 11 milliliters of peripheral blood from each donor. The second PCR ran about 7 to 12 cycles with a sample-barcoded 5' primer and J-beta primers. Each CDR3 protein is one row after TCRdb ran MiXCR on the 5' RACE reads. The data show 1,500,000 or so distinct CDR3 sequences, roughly 43% seen once. This clonotype was recorded a few times. Trimming stripped 5 bases from V and 8 bases from J, with 8 bases between. CDR1 PRHDT and CDR2 FYEKMQ come from the germline V gene (reference sequence). The CDR3 contains 11 residues.

This sequence originates from a woman between 18 and 30 years old in good health. Sequencing input: blood. The chain combines TRBV13 with TRBJ2-3, with a weak D call TRBD2 (5 bases). This CDR3 reads CASSPDFTQYF. The CDR3 bases are TGTGCCAGCAGCCCGGACTTTACGCAGTATTTT.